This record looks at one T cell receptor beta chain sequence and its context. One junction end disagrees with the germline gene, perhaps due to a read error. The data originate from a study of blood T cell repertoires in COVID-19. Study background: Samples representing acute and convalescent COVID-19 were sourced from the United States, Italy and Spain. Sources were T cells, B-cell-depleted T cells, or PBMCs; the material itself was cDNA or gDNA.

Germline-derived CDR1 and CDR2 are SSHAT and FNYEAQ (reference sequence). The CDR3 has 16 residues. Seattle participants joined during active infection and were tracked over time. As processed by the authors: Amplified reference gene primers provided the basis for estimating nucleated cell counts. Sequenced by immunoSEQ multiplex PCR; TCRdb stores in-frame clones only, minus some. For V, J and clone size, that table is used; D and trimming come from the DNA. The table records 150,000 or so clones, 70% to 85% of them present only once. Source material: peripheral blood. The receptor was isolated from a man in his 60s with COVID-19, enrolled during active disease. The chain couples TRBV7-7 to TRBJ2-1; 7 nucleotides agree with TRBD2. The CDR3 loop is CASSRTQTSTPTEQFF. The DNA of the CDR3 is TGTGCTAGCAGCCGAACCCAGACTAGCACGCCCACGGAGCAGTTCTTC.